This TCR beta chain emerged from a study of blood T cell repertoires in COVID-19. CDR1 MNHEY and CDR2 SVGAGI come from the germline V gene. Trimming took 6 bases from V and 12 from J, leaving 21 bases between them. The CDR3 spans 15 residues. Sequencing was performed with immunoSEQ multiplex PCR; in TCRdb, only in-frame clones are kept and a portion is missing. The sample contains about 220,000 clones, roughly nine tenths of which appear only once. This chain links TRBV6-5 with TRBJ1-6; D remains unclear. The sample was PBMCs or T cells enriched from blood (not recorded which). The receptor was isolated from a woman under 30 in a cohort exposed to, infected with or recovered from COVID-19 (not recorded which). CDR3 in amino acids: CASSGLGWGGGPLHF. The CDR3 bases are TGTGCCAGCAGCGGCCTGGGATGGGGAGGTGGACCCCTCCACTTT.